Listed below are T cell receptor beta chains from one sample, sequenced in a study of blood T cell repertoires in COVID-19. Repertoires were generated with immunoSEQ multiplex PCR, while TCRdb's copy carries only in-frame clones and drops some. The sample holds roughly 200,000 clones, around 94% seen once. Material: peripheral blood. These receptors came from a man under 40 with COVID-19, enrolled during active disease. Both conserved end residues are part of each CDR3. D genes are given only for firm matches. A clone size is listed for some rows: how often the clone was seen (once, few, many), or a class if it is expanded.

DNA: TGTGCCAGCAGCTCCGCCGGGACAGGGGAGGGAGCTTTCTTT
CDR3: CASSSAGTGEGAFF
size: -
V: TRBV5-4
D: TRBD1
J: TRBJ1-1

DNA: TGTGCCACCAGCAGAGGTAGCAATGAGCAGTTCTTC
CDR3: CATSRGSNEQFF
size: -
V: TRBV15
D: -
J: TRBJ2-1

DNA: TGTGCCAGCAGTGCAGGCGCTAGGGGGCCGGATGGCTACACCTTC
CDR3: CASSAGARGPDGYTF
size: -
V: TRBV2
D: TRBD1
J: TRBJ1-2

DNA: TGCAGCGTTGGGGGACTAGCGGAACTTACCTACGAGCAGTACTTC
CDR3: CSVGGLAELTYEQYF
size: -
V: TRBV29-1
D: TRBD2
J: TRBJ2-7

DNA: TGCGCCAGCAGCTTCGGGGAGAACTATGGCTACACCTTC
CDR3: CASSFGENYGYTF
size: -
V: TRBV5-1
D: -
J: TRBJ1-2

DNA: TGTGCCTGGACGACAGGCACTGAAGCTTTCTTT
CDR3: CAWTTGTEAFF
size: once
V: TRBV30
D: -
J: TRBJ1-1

DNA: TGTGCCAGCAGTGTCGGACTCCTACGGGAGCCCCAGCATTTT
CDR3: CASSVGLLREPQHF
size: -
V: TRBV27
D: -
J: TRBJ1-5

DNA: TGTGCCAGCAGCACGGACAGGGTAGCCGGGGAGCTGTTTTTT
CDR3: CASSTDRVAGELFF
size: -
V: TRBV7-9
D: TRBD1
J: TRBJ2-2

DNA: TGTGCCAGCAGCTTAAGTCAGAGGCCGACAACTAATGAAAAACTGTTTTTT
CDR3: CASSLSQRPTTNEKLFF
size: -
V: TRBV7-9
D: -
J: TRBJ1-4

DNA: TGTGCCAGCAGGCCACAGGGGTGGGATGGCTACACCTTC
CDR3: CASRPQGWDGYTF
size: -
V: TRBV28
D: TRBD1
J: TRBJ1-2

DNA: TGTGCCAGCAGCTTAGGTTTAGGGGCCATTGAAGCTTTCTTT
CDR3: CASSLGLGAIEAFF
size: -
V: TRBV11-1
D: -
J: TRBJ1-1

DNA: TGCAGTGCTAGTCGGGGGGATGTAAGCAATCAGCCCCAGCATTTT
CDR3: CSASRGDVSNQPQHF
size: -
V: TRBV20-1
D: -
J: TRBJ1-5

DNA: TGTGCCAGCAGTTACCCGGGAAGGGTGGAAAAACTGTTTTTT
CDR3: CASSYPGRVEKLFF
size: -
V: TRBV6-2/TRBV6-3
D: -
J: TRBJ1-4

DNA: TGTGCCATCAATGGGGACAGGAATTCACCCCTCCACTTT
CDR3: CAINGDRNSPLHF
size: once
V: TRBV10-3
D: TRBD1
J: TRBJ1-6

DNA: TGTGCCAGCAGCCTCGCCAACGGGGGGTACACTGAAGCTTTCTTT
CDR3: CASSLANGGYTEAFF
size: -
V: TRBV11-1
D: -
J: TRBJ1-1

DNA: TGTGCCAGCAGTCGGGGACAGTTCTATGGCTACACCTTC
CDR3: CASSRGQFYGYTF
size: -
V: TRBV6-5
D: TRBD1
J: TRBJ1-2

DNA: TGTGCCAGTAGTATAGGACGCAGGGGTTCACCCCTCCACTTT
CDR3: CASSIGRRGSPLHF
size: few
V: TRBV19
D: -
J: TRBJ1-6

DNA: TGTGCCAGCTTTTGGCAGGGTGACTCACCCCTCCACTTT
CDR3: CASFWQGDSPLHF
size: -
V: TRBV2
D: -
J: TRBJ1-6

DNA: TGTGCCAGCAGTTATCAGGAGGGTGAGGCCGGGGAGCTGTTTTTT
CDR3: CASSYQEGEAGELFF
size: -
V: TRBV6-2/TRBV6-3
D: -
J: TRBJ2-2

DNA: TGTGCCAGCAACGGAGGTCGGGGGGGTCCAACTAATGAAAAACTGTTTTTT
CDR3: CASNGGRGGPTNEKLFF
size: -
V: TRBV25-1
D: -
J: TRBJ1-4

DNA: TGTGCCAGCAGCCATAACACAGGGTTTGTCAATTCACCCCTCCACTTT
CDR3: CASSHNTGFVNSPLHF
size: -
V: TRBV3-1/TRBV3-2
D: -
J: TRBJ1-6

DNA: TGTGCCAGCAGCAACGGGGTGACCTATGGCTACACCTTC
CDR3: CASSNGVTYGYTF
size: -
V: TRBV9
D: -
J: TRBJ1-2

DNA: TGTGCCAGTAGTAGAGGGGACAGGGGAGTCTACACTGAAGCTTTCTTT
CDR3: CASSRGDRGVYTEAFF
size: -
V: TRBV19
D: TRBD1
J: TRBJ1-1

DNA: TGTGCCAGCAGCCCTAGCCGTGGGGGCCTCAACACTGAAGCTTTCTTT
CDR3: CASSPSRGGLNTEAFF
size: once
V: TRBV11-2
D: -
J: TRBJ1-1

DNA: TGTGCCAGCAGTTTGGGGGCCTATGGCTACACCTTC
CDR3: CASSLGAYGYTF
size: -
V: TRBV12-3/TRBV12-4
D: -
J: TRBJ1-2

DNA: TGTGCCAGCAGTTACTCCCGCAGATTAAACACCGGGGAGCTGTTTTTT
CDR3: CASSYSRRLNTGELFF
size: -
V: TRBV6-5
D: -
J: TRBJ2-2

DNA: TGCAGCGTTGAGCGGGGAAACACCATATATTTT
CDR3: CSVERGNTIYF
size: -
V: TRBV29-1
D: -
J: TRBJ1-3

DNA: TGCGCCAGCGGAATAGCGGGGGGAGACACAGATACGCAGTATTTT
CDR3: CASGIAGGDTDTQYF
size: -
V: TRBV5-1
D: TRBD2
J: TRBJ2-3

DNA: TGTGCCAGCAGCACAGGAGGGTACAATGAGCAGTTCTTC
CDR3: CASSTGGYNEQFF
size: -
V: TRBV7-9
D: -
J: TRBJ2-1

DNA: TGTGCCATCAGTGAGTCGACTCCGACAGGGACGCAGTATTTT
CDR3: CAISESTPTGTQYF
size: -
V: TRBV10-3
D: TRBD1
J: TRBJ2-3

DNA: TGTGCCAGCAGTGACCAACTCAGGGAGGCAGATACGCAGTATTTT
CDR3: CASSDQLREADTQYF
size: -
V: TRBV6-1
D: -
J: TRBJ2-3

DNA: TGTGCCAGCAGCCAAAATTGGTGGGACAGGGGAACTGGGGCCAACGTCCTGACTTTC
CDR3: CASSQNWWDRGTGANVLTF
size: -
V: TRBV3-1/TRBV3-2
D: TRBD1
J: TRBJ2-6

DNA: TGCAGCGTTGGAGAGGGCAGTGTGGGTGGTGAAGCTTTCTTT
CDR3: CSVGEGSVGGEAFF
size: -
V: TRBV29-1
D: -
J: TRBJ1-1

DNA: TGTGCCAGCAGCGTACTAGGTAGCGAGCAGTTCTTC
CDR3: CASSVLGSEQFF
size: -
V: TRBV11-2
D: -
J: TRBJ2-1

DNA: TGTGCCAGCAGCCCCGGGACTTCCTATGGCTACACCTTC
CDR3: CASSPGTSYGYTF
size: -
V: TRBV5-6
D: -
J: TRBJ1-2

DNA: TGCAGTGCAGTTAGCGGCCACGAGCAGTACTTC
CDR3: CSAVSGHEQYF
size: few
V: TRBV20-1
D: -
J: TRBJ2-7

DNA: TGTGCCAGCAGGCAACTAGCTCAAGAGACCCAGTACTTC
CDR3: CASRQLAQETQYF
size: -
V: TRBV3-1/TRBV3-2
D: -
J: TRBJ2-5

DNA: TGCGCCAGCAGAGGACAGGGAGGCGAAAAACTGTTTTTT
CDR3: CASRGQGGEKLFF
size: -
V: TRBV4-1
D: TRBD1
J: TRBJ1-4

DNA: TGCGCCAGCAGCCAAGACGGGACAGGGTGGACTGAAGCTTTCTTT
CDR3: CASSQDGTGWTEAFF
size: -
V: TRBV4-1
D: TRBD1
J: TRBJ1-1

DNA: TGTGCCAGCAGTGAAGGGGGAGGGGGTCAGCCCCAGCATTTT
CDR3: CASSEGGGGQPQHF
size: -
V: TRBV6-1
D: -
J: TRBJ1-5

DNA: TGTGCCAGCAGTGAAGAGGGGGGGCACCAAGAGACCCAGTACTTC
CDR3: CASSEEGGHQETQYF
size: -
V: TRBV2
D: -
J: TRBJ2-5

DNA: TGTGCCAGCAGTCCCTGGACAGAGTATAGCAATCAGCCCCAGCATTTT
CDR3: CASSPWTEYSNQPQHF
size: once
V: TRBV27
D: -
J: TRBJ1-5

DNA: TGTGCCAGCAGTGAAAGCATTGGCTACACCTTC
CDR3: CASSESIGYTF
size: -
V: TRBV6-1
D: -
J: TRBJ1-2

DNA: TGTGCCAGCAGTGACTCGAGACTAAACACAGATACGCAGTATTTT
CDR3: CASSDSRLNTDTQYF
size: -
V: TRBV6-4
D: -
J: TRBJ2-3

DNA: TGCGCCAGCAGCGGAGTACTAGCGGGGGGGAGCTCCTACAATGAGCAGTTCTTC
CDR3: CASSGVLAGGSSYNEQFF
size: -
V: TRBV5-1
D: TRBD2
J: TRBJ2-1

DNA: TGCAGCGTCATCCAACGGACTGAAGCTTTCTTT
CDR3: CSVIQRTEAFF
size: once
V: TRBV29-1
D: -
J: TRBJ1-1